The 14 T cell receptor beta chains given below trace back to one sample, sequenced in a study of T-cell memory formation after mild COVID-19. TCRdb re-analysed the 5' RACE reads in MiXCR, keeping a single row per CDR3 protein. The sample has 75,000 to 95,000 distinct CDR3 sequences, about 15% seen once. What was sequenced was PBMCs or a T cell subset sorted from them (not recorded which). The receptors were gathered from a man younger than 30 who had mild COVID-19 (a few samples of this study predate the infection). Cell type and time point are not known.

This clonotype has only a few counts. The CDR3 loop is CASSYRTTDTQYF. In DNA, the CDR3 is TGTGCCAGCAGTTATAGGACCACAGATACGCAGTATTTT. V usage is TRBV28 and J usage is TRBJ2-3; D remains ambiguous. The V end was cut by 4 bases, the J end by 2 bases, with 7 bases between. The CDR3 consists of 13 residues. CDR1 is MDHEN, CDR2 SYDVKM, per germline.

This clonotype was detected many times. V usage is TRBV5-1 and J usage is TRBJ2-1, with D possibly TRBD2 on 6 matching bases. V lost 1 base and J 10 bases, leaving 18 bases between the germline ends. CDR1 is SGHRS, CDR2 YFSETQ, per germline. This CDR3 comprises 15 residues. This CDR3 reads CASSLHGDSLGEQFF. DNA of the CDR3: TGCGCCAGCAGCTTGCACGGGGACTCCCTGGGCGAGCAGTTCTTC.

This rearrangement joins TRBV9 to TRBJ1-6; D is ambiguous. This CDR3 spans 14 amino acids. Trimming pared 3 bases from V and 10 bases from J, leaving 14 bases between. Germline-derived CDR1 and CDR2 are SGDLS and YYNGEE. CDR3 sequence: CASSATLGGSPLHF. The CDR3 region has the DNA TGTGCCAGCAGCGCGACCCTCGGCGGGTCACCCCTCCACTTT.

The table lists this clonotype with a few counts. This sequence joins TRBV7-6 and TRBJ1-2; 7 bases match TRBD1. The CDR3 spans 15 residues. The trim removed 1 base at V and 4 bases at J, leaving 6 bases unmatched. Germline V CDR1 and CDR2: SGHVS, FNYEAQ. CDR3 amino acids: CASSLGAGGGYGYTF. CDR3 sequence (DNA): TGTGCCAGCAGCTTAGGGGCAGGGGGAGGCTATGGCTACACCTTC.

This clonotype was counted only a few times. The rearrangement uses TRBV4-3 and TRBJ2-3; 12 bases map to TRBD2. Germline V gene lookup returns CDR1 LGHNA and CDR2 YSLEER. CDR3 length: 16 residues. J was trimmed by 4 bases and V by 3 bases; bases with no gene match: 5. CDR3 residues: CASSQSTSGGSDTQYF. The CDR3 DNA is TGCGCCAGCAGCCAGTCGACTAGCGGGGGATCAGATACGCAGTATTTT.

This clonotype was observed a handful of times. The rearrangement links TRBV9 to TRBJ2-4, with 7 positions matching TRBD1. Germline V gives CDR1 SGDLS, CDR2 YYNGEE. Trimming cost V 3 bases and J 10 bases; bases outside gene matches: 13. The CDR3 runs 15 residues. CDR3 nucleotides: TGTGCCAGCAGCGGCAGAGAGACCGGGACAGAAATTCAGTACTTC. Residues: CASSGRETGTEIQYF. Full variable domain (missing parts from reference TRBV9 and TRBJ2-4): DSGVTQTPKHLITATGQRVTLRCSPRSGDLSVYWYQQSLDQGLQFLIQYYNGEERAKGNILERFSAQQFPDLHSELNLSSLELGDSALYFCASSGRETGTEIQYFGAGTRLSVL.

This clonotype was picked up a small number of times. The V and J genes are TRBV20-1 and TRBJ1-5; possibly TRBD1 for D (5 bases). Per germline, CDR1 DFQATT and CDR2 SNEGSKA (reference sequence). V dropped 1 base and J dropped 1 base, with 8 bases sitting between them. The CDR3 runs 14 residues. In DNA form, the CDR3 reads TGCAGTGCTAGAGCCGACAGCAGCAATCAGCCCCAGCATTTT. Protein: CSARADSSNQPQHF.

This chain uses TRBV7-9 with TRBJ2-7; 12 bases line up with TRBD2. Germline V CDR1 and CDR2: SEHNR, FQNEAQ (reference sequence). The V segment lost 5 bases and the J segment 4 bases; nucleotides outside the gene matches: 12. This CDR3 contains 17 residues. CDR3 residues: CASSPPDSTSGGYEQYV. The CDR3 nucleotides read TGTGCCAGCAGCCCGCCCGACTCGACTAGCGGGGGATACGAGCAGTACGTC.

This chain uses TRBV18 with TRBJ2-7; D may be TRBD1 (6 bases). This CDR3 comprises 14 residues. Germline V CDR1 and CDR2: KGHSH, LQKENI. V dropped 3 bases and J dropped 4 bases, with 13 bases sitting between them. DNA of the CDR3: TGTGCCAGCTCACCGAAGTCAGGGGTTTACGAGCAGTACTTC. Translating gives CASSPKSGVYEQYF.

A few counts support this clonotype. The chain uses TRBV6-2 or TRBV6-3 and TRBJ2-4; D is unclear. Germline V gene sequence: CDR1 MNHEY, CDR2 SVGEGT. Between the trimmed V and J ends, which lost 2 bases and 3 bases, there was a span of 17 bases. The CDR3 loop spans 17 amino acids. The CDR3 loop is CASSYLGPGSVKNIQYF. The DNA for the CDR3 is TGTGCCAGCAGTTACCTTGGTCCAGGATCGGTCAAAAACATTCAGTACTTC.

This clonotype showed up just a few times. V usage is TRBV4-3 and J usage is TRBJ2-3; 11 positions agree with TRBD2. Germline CDR1 reads LGHNA; CDR2 reads YSLEER. This CDR3 is 16 amino acids long. The V segment lost 4 bases and the J segment 0 bases; nucleotides outside the gene matches: 3. CDR3 coding DNA: TGCGCCAGCAGCCCATGGACTAGCGGGAGCACAGATACGCAGTATTTT. It is translated as CASSPWTSGSTDTQYF.

The rearrangement links TRBV15 to TRBJ1-4; D remains ambiguous. From germline, CDR1 is LNHNV and CDR2 YYDKDF (reference sequence). Trimming took off 1 base at V and 12 bases at J, with 9 bases between the two ends. The CDR3 length is 12 residues. CDR3 sequence reads: CATSRVRMELFF. CDR3 nucleotide sequence: TGTGCCACCAGCAGAGTCCGGATGGAACTGTTTTTT.

The chain employs TRBV15 and TRBJ1-2; 8 nucleotides align to TRBD1. The CDR3 sequence is 15 residues long. V lost 2 bases and J lost 5; bases outside the gene matches: 7. Germline V gene sequence: CDR1 LNHNV, CDR2 YYDKDF (reference sequence). CDR3 protein: CATSRPGGKGYGYTF. The CDR3 region has the DNA TGTGCCACCAGCAGACCAGGGGGCAAGGGGTATGGCTACACCTTC.

In this sample, this clonotype turned up many times. V and J are TRBV27 and TRBJ2-1, with TRBD2 matching 8 bases. Germline CDR1 MNHEY, CDR2 SMNVEV (reference sequence). The length of the CDR3 is 14 residues. V was clipped by 8 bases and J by 8 bases; unmatched bases: 11. This chain's CDR3 is CASALPGGGDEQFF. The CDR3 DNA follows: TGTGCCAGCGCCCTTCCCGGGGGGGGCGATGAGCAGTTCTTC.